Presented here are 22 T cell receptor beta chains from one specimen sequenced in a study of T cell responses to AZD1222 COVID-19 vaccine. Produced via immunoSEQ multiplex PCR; TCRdb's table is partial and in-frame only. This table has 100,000 to 150,000 clones, about 91% appearing once. The material sequenced was peripheral blood, taken 28 days after the second AZD1222 dose. The receptors here all came from an adult who received the AZD1222 COVID-19 vaccine.

The rearrangement links TRBV5-4 to TRBJ1-4; no clear D. Germline assignment: CDR1 SGHNT and CDR2 YYREEE (reference sequence). The length of the CDR3 is 11 residues. The V end was cut by 0 bases, the J end by 7 bases, with 1 base between. DNA for the CDR3: TGTGCCAGCAGCTTGGGTGAAAAACTGTTTTTT. Protein product: CASSLGEKLFF.

This chain uses TRBV30 with TRBJ1-1; 7 nucleotides align to TRBD1. From germline, CDR1 is GTSNPN and CDR2 SVGIG (reference sequence). J lost 2 bases, V lost 2 bases, and 5 bases had no gene match. The CDR3 totals 14 residues. CDR3 residues: CAWSIGDSNTEAFF. DNA of the CDR3: TGTGCCTGGAGTATCGGGGACAGCAACACTGAAGCTTTCTTT. The full variable domain, with the rest looked up from reference TRBV30 and TRBJ1-1, is SQTIHQWPATLVQPVGSPLSLECTVEGTSNPNLYWYRQAAGRGLQLLFYSVGIGQISSEVPQNLSASRPQDRQFILSSKKLLLSDSGFYLCAWSIGDSNTEAFFGQGTRLTVV.

V and J are TRBV12-3 or TRBV12-4 and TRBJ2-1; TRBD1 agrees at 7 bases. J gave up 7 bases and V 5 bases, and 5 bases lay outside the gene matches. The CDR3 runs to 13 residues. Written as DNA, the CDR3 is TGTGCCAGCAGTCTGGACAGGCGGAATGAGCAGTTCTTC. Its translation: CASSLDRRNEQFF.

The V call is TRBV20-1, the J call TRBJ2-7; 9 bases line up with TRBD2. The germline gives CDR1 DFQATT, CDR2 SNEGSKA (reference sequence). V dropped 3 bases and J dropped 7; count of bases not matched to a gene: 13. The CDR3 has 15 residues. The CDR3 DNA reads as TGCAGTGCTAGTGGCCTAGCGGGGAGAGAGGAGGAGCAGTACTTC. Translated, it gives CSASGLAGREEEQYF.

This rearrangement joins TRBV28 to TRBJ1-6; no firm D call. Germline CDR1 is MDHEN and CDR2 is SYDVKM. This CDR3 has 14 amino acids. V was pared by 2 bases and J by 7 bases, with 9 bases between. The CDR3 loop reads CASSLGQPNSPLHF. The CDR3 nucleotides are TGTGCCAGCAGTTTAGGTCAGCCAAATTCACCCCTCCACTTT. The entire variable domain, with the rest obtained from reference TRBV28 and TRBJ1-6, is as follows: DVKVTQSSRYLVKRTGEKVFLECVQDMDHENMFWYRQDPGLGLRLIYFSYDVKMKEKGDIPEGYSVSREKKERFSLILESASTNQTSMYLCASSLGQPNSPLHFGNGTRLTVT.

The CDR3 coding sequence is TGTGCCAGTAGCAAAAGAGGGACAGGGATGAACACTGAAGCTTTCTTT. Translated: CASSKRGTGMNTEAFF. V usage is TRBV19 and J usage is TRBJ1-1; 9 bases map to TRBD1. This CDR3 contains 16 residues. The germline CDR1 and CDR2 sequences are LNHDA and SQIVND (reference sequence). With V trimmed by 6 bases and J by 0 bases, 8 bases remained unmatched.

The CDR3 here is CASSPFYGYTF. For the CDR3, the DNA is TGTGCCAGCTCCCCATTCTATGGCTACACCTTC. The chain employs TRBV12-3 or TRBV12-4 and TRBJ1-2; D is uncertain. V dropped 8 bases and J dropped 4 bases, with 8 bases sitting between them. The CDR3 spans 11 residues.

This clone occurred once. The chain combines TRBV6-6 with TRBJ1-2, with D possibly TRBD1 on 6 matching bases. The length of the CDR3 is 15 residues. V lost 4 bases to trimming and J lost 4 bases, with 16 bases between them. Per the germline V gene, CDR1 is MNHNY and CDR2 is SVGAGI (reference sequence). In DNA form, the CDR3 reads TGTGCCAGCAGTTCTCCGGAGGGGGGCACCTATGGCTACACCTTC. It translates to CASSSPEGGTYGYTF.

The gene calls are TRBV7-3 and TRBJ1-2; no clear D. The V and J ends lost 4 bases and 2 bases respectively, with 8 bases between them. The CDR3 totals 13 residues. Germline CDR1 reads SGHTA; CDR2 reads FQGTGA. CDR3 sequence: CASSSDGNYGYTF. For the CDR3, the DNA is TGTGCCAGCAGCTCGGACGGGAACTATGGCTACACCTTC.

This chain connects TRBV10-3 to TRBJ2-1; 10 bases are shared with TRBD1. In germline, CDR1 is ENHRY, CDR2 SYGVKD. V was pared by 4 bases and J by 6 bases, with 6 bases of the junction left unmatched. The CDR3 runs to 15 residues. DNA of the CDR3: TGTGCCATCAGTGTCCGGGACAGGGGTGGCAATGAGCAGTTCTTC. Residues: CAISVRDRGGNEQFF.

The chain couples TRBV5-4 to TRBJ2-7; 7 bases line up with TRBD1. V lost 0 bases to trimming and J lost 3 bases; unmatched junction nucleotides: 6. The CDR3 spans 15 residues. The V gene's germline CDR1 is SGHNT and CDR2 YYREEE (reference sequence). CDR3 protein: CASSLGFGTDYEQYF. In DNA form, the CDR3 reads TGTGCCAGCAGCTTGGGATTTGGGACAGACTACGAGCAGTACTTC. The variable domain in full, completed from reference TRBV5-4 and TRBJ2-7, reads ETGVTQSPTHLIKTRGQQVTLRCSSQSGHNTVSWYQQALGQGPQFIFQYYREEENGRGNFPPRFSGLQFPNYSSELNVNALELDDSALYLCASSLGFGTDYEQYFGPGTRLTVT.

The chain combines TRBV6-1 with TRBJ2-3; TRBD2 agrees at 9 bases. Germline CDR1 MNHNS, CDR2 SASEGT. The length of the CDR3 is 16 residues. Trimming removed 3 bases from V and 0 bases from J; junction bases left unmatched: 4. The CDR3 loop reads CASSDFAGGSTDTQYF. The DNA of the CDR3 is TGTGCCAGCAGTGACTTCGCGGGGGGGAGCACAGATACGCAGTATTTT.

The rearrangement links TRBV27 to TRBJ1-6; D is ambiguous. CDR1 and CDR2 from the germline V gene are MNHEY and SMNVEV (reference sequence). V dropped 8 bases and J dropped 7 bases, with 9 bases sitting between them. The CDR3 spans 12 residues. CDR3 residues: CASARGNSPLHF. The CDR3 region has the DNA TGTGCCAGCGCGAGAGGGAATTCACCCCTCCACTTT.

The CDR3 coding sequence is TGCGCCAGCAGTGAGTCGCTGATCTATGGCTACACCTTC. This translates into CASSESLIYGYTF. The chain is built from TRBV10-2 and TRBJ1-2, with D hard to call. The CDR3 has 13 amino acids. Germline values: CDR1 WSHSY, CDR2 SAAADI. The V end was cut by 0 bases, the J end by 4 bases, with 6 bases between.

This rearrangement joins TRBV19 to TRBJ1-5, with D possibly being TRBD1 (5 bases). Trimming stripped 7 bases from V and 7 bases from J, with 17 bases between. Per germline, CDR1 LNHDA and CDR2 SQIVND (reference sequence). This CDR3 spans 14 amino acids. CDR3 in DNA: TGTGCCAGTAACTTCGACAGTTCTAACCAGCCCCAGCATTTT. Its translation is CASNFDSSNQPQHF.

The chain combines TRBV27 with TRBJ2-5; tentative D call: TRBD2 (5 bases). The CDR3 covers 19 residues. Germline CDR1 MNHEY, CDR2 SMNVEV (reference sequence). V dropped 6 bases and J dropped 5 bases, with 31 bases sitting between them. The CDR3 loop reads CASRPLEPLGRKGSETQYF. The DNA of the CDR3 is TGTGCCAGCAGACCATTAGAACCACTAGGGCGGAAGGGATCGGAGACCCAGTACTTC.

This chain joins TRBV12-3 or TRBV12-4 and TRBJ2-1, with D uncertain. CDR3 size: 11 residues. V was trimmed by 3 bases and J by 8 bases, leaving 5 bases between them. CDR3 region: CASSFNHEQFF. In DNA, the CDR3 is TGTGCCAGCAGTTTCAACCATGAGCAGTTCTTC.

This clone was seen once. V and J are TRBV6-2 or TRBV6-3 and TRBJ2-1, with D possibly matching TRBD1 (6 bases). The germline gives CDR1 MNHEY, CDR2 SVGEGT. V gave up 0 bases and J gave up 5 bases, with 11 bases separating them. The CDR3 extends over 15 amino acids. DNA of the CDR3: TGTGCCAGCAGTTACTCCGATCAGGGGAACAATGAGCAGTTCTTC. Its translation: CASSYSDQGNNEQFF.

This chain connects TRBV21-1 to TRBJ1-5. TRBV21-1 is designated a pseudogene. This CDR3 contains 15 residues. The CDR3 reads CASSPHGGGNQPQHF. In DNA, the CDR3 is TGTGCCAGCAGCCCCCACGGGGGCGGCAATCAGCCCCAGCATTTT.

The chain joins TRBV30 to TRBJ1-6; D is uncertain. V lost 5 bases, J lost 10 bases, and 15 bases lay in between. CDR1 and CDR2 (germline): GTSNPN, SVGIG (reference sequence). The CDR3 covers 13 residues. CDR3 sequence (DNA): TGTGCCTGGGCCTTCGGAAGGTTATCACCCCTCCACTTT. The encoded protein is CAWAFGRLSPLHF.

The V gene is TRBV2, the J gene TRBJ1-1, with D possibly being TRBD1 (6 bases). Trimming removed 6 bases at V and 2 bases at J, with 13 bases between. The germline V gene encodes CDR1 SNHLY and CDR2 FYNNEI. This CDR3 has 14 amino acids. The DNA of the CDR3 is TGTGCCAGCAGGCCGACAGGACTCAACACTGAAGCTTTCTTT. Amino acid sequence: CASRPTGLNTEAFF.

The chain has TRBV6-5 and TRBJ2-3; D gene ambiguous. Germline V gives CDR1 MNHEY, CDR2 SVGAGI. The CDR3 spans 11 residues. Trimming shortened V by 8 bases and J by 5 bases, and 8 bases separated the two germline ends. CDR3 nucleotides: TGTGCCAGCCATAGAGGAGATACGCAGTATTTT. Its protein product is CASHRGDTQYF.